The next 3 T cell receptor beta chains were all read from a single sample in a study of spatial heterogeneity in lung cancer. TCRdb redid the calling of the 5' RACE reads with MiXCR, one entry per CDR3 protein. The data hold several thousand distinct CDR3 sequences, with about 48% observed a single time. Sample time point: sample taken at primary tumor resection. Unsorted whole RNA of tumor, nontumor lung or frozen PBMC was sequenced. Sample: PBMCs, taken at surgery. Every receptor here comes from a female donor with early-stage non-small cell lung cancer.

This clonotype was seen only a few times. Within a library made for alpha chains, this beta chain is off target, and its count is uninformative. J is TRBJ2-3 and V is TRBV5-1; the match to TRBD1 covers 7 bases. This CDR3 is built from 16 residues. The J segment lost 2 bases and the V segment lost 0 bases, leaving 6 bases of the junction unmatched. The germline CDR1 and CDR2 sequences are SGHRS and YFSETQ. CDR3 protein: CASSLVGQPLTDTQYF. The DNA for the CDR3 is TGCGCCAGCAGCTTGGTGGGACAGCCGCTCACAGATACGCAGTATTTT. Supplemented by reference TRBV5-1 and TRBJ2-3, the full variable domain reads KAGVTQTPRYLIKTRGQQVTLSCSPISGHRSVSWYQQTPGQGLQFLFEYFSETQRNKGNFPGRFSGRQFSNSRSEMNVSTLELGDSALYLCASSLVGQPLTDTQYFGPGTRLTVL.

This clonotype was picked up a small number of times. The library was designed around alpha chains, so this beta chain is a stray read whose abundance carries little weight. The chain links TRBV6-5 to TRBJ2-7, with D unclear. Germline loops: CDR1 MNHEY, CDR2 SVGAGI. Trimming took 0 bases from V and 2 from J, leaving 11 bases between them. The CDR3 contains 15 residues. The CDR3 bases are TGTGCCAGCAGTTACTCACTTCCGGTTCCCTACGAGCAGTACTTC. Amino acids: CASSYSLPVPYEQYF.

Points on this clonotype: A library prepared for alpha chains yielded this beta chain as an off-target read; its size is of little meaning. V usage is TRBV29-1 and J usage is TRBJ2-3, with 9 positions matching TRBD2. With 6 bases clipped from V and 5 bases from J, the junction kept 9 bases outside the gene matches. The CDR3 has 14 residues. In germline, CDR1 is SQVTM, CDR2 ANQGSEA. CDR3 nucleotides: TGCAGCGTGGAATTAGCGGGGGCTGGAGATACGCAGTATTTT. As protein: CSVELAGAGDTQYF.